The clone carrying this T cell receptor (beta chain) was detected once. The CDR3 is 13 residues long. V was shortened by 8 bases and J by 4 bases, with 14 bases between the two germline ends. The germline CDR1 and CDR2 sequences are LNHDA and SQIVND (reference sequence). Assay: immunoSEQ multiplex PCR; the TCRdb copy retains only in-frame clones and omits some. Of fewer than 40,000 clones listed, roughly 90% are singletons. This entry belongs to a study of preoperative IRX-2 immunotherapy in early breast cancer. Specified treatment: preoperative locoregional IRX-2 cytokine immunotherapy. Preoperative locoregional IRX-2 cytokine immunotherapy was tested in the phase Ib source study.

The sequence came from a human donor with breast cancer. V gene TRBV19 combines with J gene TRBJ1-1, with D unresolved. The input for sequencing was tumor tissue, taken after IRX-2 immunotherapy. The CDR3 nucleotides read TGTGCCAGTCAAGTTTCGCTTATCACTGAAGCTTTCTTT. This encodes CASQVSLITEAFF.